Following are 32 T cell receptor beta chains from one sample sequenced in a study of blood T cell repertoires in COVID-19. Profiled with immunoSEQ multiplex PCR; TCRdb holds only in-frame clones, not every one. The sample lists under 80,000 clones; about 90% were seen once. Material for sequencing was peripheral blood. All receptors derive from a man aged 55 to 69 with acute or convalescent COVID-19.

This rearrangement joins TRBV18 to TRBJ2-2; the D is unclear. There are 16 residues in the CDR3. Germline V gene lookup returns CDR1 KGHSH and CDR2 LQKENI. V was trimmed by 3 bases and J by 9 bases, leaving 20 bases between them. DNA of the CDR3: TGTGCCAGCTCACCTAACTCCCCAGCGAGCGCTTGGGAGCTGTTTTTT. The encoded protein is CASSPNSPASAWELFF.

The genes are TRBV2 and TRBJ2-1; 9 bases match TRBD1. Germline CDR1 reads SNHLY; CDR2 reads FYNNEI. This CDR3 is 15 amino acids long. V gave up 6 bases and J gave up 1 base; unmatched junction bases: 4. The CDR3 sequence is CASRTDRGSYNEQFF. In DNA, the CDR3 is TGTGCCAGCAGGACGGACAGGGGATCCTACAATGAGCAGTTCTTC.

The V call is TRBV7-9, the J call TRBJ1-5; 10 nucleotides match TRBD1. This CDR3 comprises 15 residues. The germline V gene encodes CDR1 SEHNR and CDR2 FQNEAQ (reference sequence). The junction had 8 bases not matched to a gene; V was cut back by 8 bases and J by 4 bases. In nucleotides, the CDR3 is TGTGCCAGCCAAAGTGGACAGGGGGTTAATCAGCCCCAGCATTTT. Protein: CASQSGQGVNQPQHF.

Concerning this clone: It may be a read error: a sequence one base away is much more abundant. The V call is TRBV7-6, the J call TRBJ1-1; 7 nucleotides align to TRBD1. This CDR3 spans 15 amino acids. The V gene's germline CDR1 is SGHVS and CDR2 FNYEAQ. The ends lost 2 bases at V and 2 bases at J; junction bases unmatched: 5. CDR3 sequence: CASSLRGDSNTEAFF. CDR3 DNA: TGTGCCAGCAGCTTAAGGGGGGACAGCAACACTGAAGCTTTCTTT. The whole variable domain, filled in from reference TRBV7-6 and TRBJ1-1, reads GAGVSQSPRYKVTKRGQDVALRCDPISGHVSLYWYRQALGQGPEFLTYFNYEAQQDKSGLPNDRFSAERPEGSISTLTIQRTEQRDSAMYRCASSLRGDSNTEAFFGQGTRLTVV.

The V and J genes are TRBV30 and TRBJ1-3; 12 bases map to TRBD1. The CDR3 is made up of 15 amino acids. Per the germline V gene, CDR1 is GTSNPN and CDR2 is SVGIG (reference sequence). With 8 bases clipped from V and 3 bases from J, the junction kept 8 bases outside the gene matches. The CDR3 is CAGDRGRLYGNTIYF. As DNA, the CDR3 is TGTGCCGGGGACAGGGGGCGACTTTATGGAAACACCATATATTTT.

The V gene is TRBV5-4, the J gene TRBJ2-2; possibly TRBD1 for D (6 bases). The CDR3 runs 14 residues. Trimming stripped 3 bases from V and 1 base from J, with 7 bases between. Germline values: CDR1 SGHNT, CDR2 YYREEE (reference sequence). The CDR3 DNA is TGTGCCAGCAGCTCGGGACAGAACACCGGGGAGCTGTTTTTT. Residues: CASSSGQNTGELFF.

The rearrangement uses TRBV7-2 and TRBJ1-2; D remains unclear. V was trimmed by 1 base and J by 9 bases, leaving 12 bases between them. Germline values: CDR1 SGHTA, CDR2 FQGNSA. CDR3 size: 13 residues. The CDR3 DNA reads as TGTGCCAGCAGCTTAGGGTTCCGAGAGAGCTACACCTTC. It yields the protein CASSLGFRESYTF.

The chain joins TRBV15 to TRBJ1-4, with D unresolved. The V end lost 5 bases, the J end lost 0 bases, and 19 bases lay between the germline ends. Germline CDR1 LNHNV, CDR2 YYDKDF (reference sequence). The CDR3 has 18 residues. CDR3 sequence (DNA): TGTGCCACCAGCTTCCCCGAGAGACGAGGAGCAACTAATGAAAAACTGTTTTTT. Protein sequence: CATSFPERRGATNEKLFF.

The V and J genes are TRBV5-1 and TRBJ2-2, with TRBD1 matching 10 bases. The CDR3 covers 17 residues. Germline CDR1 is SGHRS and CDR2 is YFSETQ. After removal of 4 bases from V and 7 bases from J, the junction contained 13 bases not matched to a gene. CDR3 residues: CASSGSPTGTGVGELFF. CDR3 bases: TGCGCCAGCAGCGGGAGCCCTACCGGGACAGGGGTCGGGGAGCTGTTTTTT.

The rearrangement uses TRBV19 and TRBJ1-5; D is ambiguous. V was shortened by 1 base and J by 3 bases, with 10 bases between the two germline ends. The germline CDR1 and CDR2 sequences are LNHDA and SQIVND (reference sequence). The CDR3 covers 15 residues. The CDR3, as DNA: TGTGCCAGTAGTATAGTTAAGACAAACAATCAGCCCCAGCATTTT. Protein: CASSIVKTNNQPQHF.

This clone was picked up a small number of times. V gene TRBV3-1 (or the pseudogene TRBV3-2) combines with J gene TRBJ1-5; 8 nucleotides agree with TRBD1. This CDR3 has 15 amino acids. V gave up 4 bases and J gave up 7 bases; unmatched junction bases: 9. Looked up from germline, CDR1 is LGHDT and CDR2 is YNNKEL (reference sequence). The CDR3 coding sequence is TGTGCCAGCAGCCGAGGACAGGGTGGGGGGCAGCCCCAGCATTTT. Its protein is CASSRGQGGGQPQHF.

The rearrangement links TRBV14 to TRBJ1-3, with D perhaps matching TRBD1 (5 bases). Germline CDR1 SGHDN, CDR2 FVKESK. This CDR3 region has 16 residues. V lost 4 bases and J 1 base, leaving 14 bases between the germline ends. The chain's CDR3 is CASSRVGGFSGNTIYF. In DNA form, the CDR3 reads TGTGCCAGCAGCCGAGTGGGGGGGTTTTCTGGAAACACCATATATTTT.

The chain employs TRBV9 and TRBJ1-5; D unclear. The V gene lost 0 bases and the J gene lost 6 bases, with 10 bases spanning the gap. The CDR3 runs 14 residues. The V gene's germline CDR1 is SGDLS and CDR2 YYNGEE. CDR3 amino acids: CASSVGGTGQPQHF. The CDR3 DNA follows: TGTGCCAGCAGCGTAGGAGGAACCGGTCAGCCCCAGCATTTT.

The chain uses TRBV5-6 and TRBJ1-3; TRBD1 might be the D (5 bases). The ends were cut back, 3 bases at V and 0 bases at J, with 13 bases in the middle. The CDR3 contains 16 residues. Germline V gene sequence: CDR1 SGHDT, CDR2 YYEEEE. CDR3 residues: CASSSAHRGSGNTIYF. In DNA, the CDR3 is TGTGCCAGCAGCTCGGCACATAGGGGCTCTGGAAACACCATATATTTT. Complete variable domain (other parts from reference TRBV5-6 and TRBJ1-3): DAGVTQSPTHLIKTRGQQVTLRCSPKSGHDTVSWYQQALGQGPQFIFQYYEEEERQRGNFPDRFSGHQFPNYSSELNVNALLLGDSALYLCASSSAHRGSGNTIYFGEGSWLTVV.

The V gene is TRBV9, the J gene TRBJ1-2; the match to TRBD1 covers 8 bases. In germline, CDR1 is SGDLS, CDR2 YYNGEE. The CDR3 has 13 residues. The trim removed 2 bases at V and 6 bases at J, leaving 3 bases unmatched. The CDR3 coding sequence is TGTGCCAGCAGCGTCTCAGGGGGCGATGGCTACACCTTC. It specifies CASSVSGGDGYTF.

CDR3 residues: CSASIQGADYGYTF. DNA for the CDR3: TGCAGTGCTAGTATTCAGGGGGCGGACTATGGCTACACCTTC. The rearrangement uses TRBV20-1 and TRBJ1-2, with TRBD1 matching over 8 bases. The germline CDR1 and CDR2 sequences are DFQATT and SNEGSKA (reference sequence). After removal of 3 bases from V and 3 bases from J, the junction contained 6 bases not matched to a gene. The CDR3 extends over 14 amino acids.

This chain uses TRBV5-6 with TRBJ1-5; D possibly corresponds to TRBD1 (5 bases). The CDR3 contains 14 residues. The V end lost 4 bases, the J end lost 9 bases, and 17 bases lay between the germline ends. Germline CDR1 SGHDT, CDR2 YYEEEE. CDR3 DNA: TGTGCCAGCAGCGTGGGACGACCACTAGGGCCCCAGCATTTT. Translating gives CASSVGRPLGPQHF.

This chain connects TRBV18 to TRBJ1-1; D is possibly TRBD1 (6 bases). CDR1 KGHSH and CDR2 LQKENI come from the germline V gene. Between the trimmed V and J ends, which lost 3 bases and 4 bases, there was a span of 21 bases. The CDR3 spans 17 residues. CDR3 residues: CASSPATSRGGGTEAFF. In DNA, the CDR3 is TGTGCCAGCTCACCGGCCACCTCGCGAGGGGGTGGCACTGAAGCTTTCTTT. Looking up the rest from reference TRBV18 and TRBJ1-1 gives the full variable domain: NAGVMQNPRHLVRRRGQEARLRCSPMKGHSHVYWYRQLPEEGLKFMVYLQKENIIDESGMPKERFSAEFPKEGPSILRIQQVVRGDSAAYFCASSPATSRGGGTEAFFGQGTRLTVV.

The chain links TRBV5-1 to TRBJ1-2; weak D call: TRBD1 (5 bases). The germline V and J ends were trimmed by 0 bases and 5 bases, with 17 bases remaining between them. This CDR3 is built from 16 residues. Germline V gene sequence: CDR1 SGHRS, CDR2 YFSETQ. CDR3 region: CASSLANDRPAYGYTF. In DNA form, the CDR3 reads TGCGCCAGCAGCTTGGCGAACGACAGACCAGCTTATGGCTACACCTTC. The variable domain in full, completed from reference TRBV5-1 and TRBJ1-2, reads KAGVTQTPRYLIKTRGQQVTLSCSPISGHRSVSWYQQTPGQGLQFLFEYFSETQRNKGNFPGRFSGRQFSNSRSEMNVSTLELGDSALYLCASSLANDRPAYGYTFGSGTRLTVV.

The chain is built from TRBV7-2 and TRBJ1-1; tentative D call: TRBD1 (6 bases). In germline, CDR1 is SGHTA, CDR2 FQGNSA. This CDR3 comprises 16 residues. Trimming removed 5 bases from V and 3 bases from J, with 19 bases in between. The CDR3 coding sequence is TGTGCCAGCAGCACACAGGGTGTTTTACCGGACACTGAAGCTTTCTTT. It is translated as CASSTQGVLPDTEAFF. Full variable domain (outside the CDR3, taken from reference TRBV7-2 and TRBJ1-1): GAGVSQSPSNKVTEKGKDVELRCDPISGHTALYWYRQSLGQGLEFLIYFQGNSAPDKSGLPSDRFSAERTGGSVSTLTIQRTQQEDSAVYLCASSTQGVLPDTEAFFGQGTRLTVV.

The chain is built from TRBV28 and TRBJ1-1; D is unresolved. Germline values: CDR1 MDHEN, CDR2 SYDVKM. Trimming took 2 bases from V and 6 from J, leaving 10 bases between them. This CDR3 spans 13 amino acids. The CDR3 loop reads CASSLRVVPEAFF. CDR3 nucleotide sequence: TGTGCCAGCAGTTTACGGGTGGTCCCTGAAGCTTTCTTT.

This clone was counted only a few times. V is TRBV4-3 and J is TRBJ1-5; no reliable D call. Germline V gene data show CDR1 as LGHNA and CDR2 as YSLEER. The CDR3 contains 13 residues. Trimming pared 4 bases from V and 4 bases from J, leaving 8 bases between. The CDR3 nucleotides are TGCGCCAGCAGCCGCAACCAGAATCAGCCCCAGCATTTT. It specifies CASSRNQNQPQHF.

The chain carries TRBV19 and TRBJ2-1, with unresolved D. The germline V gene has CDR1 LNHDA and CDR2 SQIVND (reference sequence). V was shortened by 4 bases and J by 6 bases, with 10 bases between the two germline ends. The CDR3 extends over 13 amino acids. As DNA, the CDR3 is TGTGCCAGTAGTAACAGCATTCTCAATGAGCAGTTCTTC. Translated, it gives CASSNSILNEQFF.

The chain recombines TRBV13 with TRBJ2-3, with a weak D call TRBD2 (7 bases). The CDR3 length is 15 residues. Trimming stripped 5 bases from V and 2 bases from J, with 14 bases between. From germline, CDR1 is PRHDT and CDR2 FYEKMQ (reference sequence). The CDR3 coding sequence is TGTGCCAGCAGCCCCAAGGGGGGGACCACAGATACGCAGTATTTT. It yields the protein CASSPKGGTTDTQYF.

A single count supports this clone. The J gene is TRBJ2-7, the V gene TRBV6-2 or TRBV6-3; weak D call: TRBD1 (6 bases). CDR1 and CDR2 from the germline V gene are MNHEY and SVGEGT. V was clipped by 5 bases and J by 2 bases, with 10 bases between them. The CDR3 contains 13 residues. CDR3 region: CASSTPGAYEQYF. The CDR3 DNA reads as TGTGCCAGCAGTACTCCAGGGGCCTACGAGCAGTACTTC.

This clone was observed a few times. The rearrangement links TRBV4-2 to TRBJ1-2, with D possibly TRBD1 on 5 matching bases. Trimming shortened V by 3 bases and J by 6 bases, and 17 bases separated the two germline ends. Germline V CDR1 and CDR2: LGHNA, YNFKEQ. This CDR3 has 15 residues. CDR3 bases: TGTGCCAGCAGCCACCTCAGCGCGCGGGGGGATGGCTACACCTTC. It yields the protein CASSHLSARGDGYTF.

The rearrangement uses TRBV3-1 (or the pseudogene TRBV3-2) and TRBJ1-2; 10 bases fit TRBD1. The CDR3 has 14 amino acids. Germline CDR1 and CDR2: LGHDT and YNNKEL (reference sequence). Trimming cost V 4 bases and J 8 bases; bases outside gene matches: 7. Written as DNA, the CDR3 is TGTGCCAGCAGCCCCGGGACAGGGGTAGGGGGCTACACCTTC. Residues: CASSPGTGVGGYTF.

CDR3 residues: CASSLLAGGTGELFF. In DNA, the CDR3 is TGTGCCAGCAGCTTACTAGCGGGGGGCACCGGGGAGCTGTTTTTT. The J gene is TRBJ2-2, the V gene TRBV7-2, with TRBD2 matching over 11 bases. V was pared by 2 bases and J by 4 bases, with 0 bases of the junction left unmatched. Germline values: CDR1 SGHTA, CDR2 FQGNSA. This CDR3 region has 15 residues.

V is TRBV24-1 and J is TRBJ1-2; no definite D call. The V gene lost 3 bases and the J gene lost 8 bases, with 12 bases spanning the gap. CDR1 and CDR2 (germline): KGHDR, SFDVKD. CDR3 length: 13 residues. CDR3 sequence: CATSDPTNGGYTF. In DNA form, the CDR3 reads TGTGCCACCAGTGATCCCACGAACGGGGGCTACACCTTC.

This rearrangement joins TRBV6-5 to TRBJ2-7; D may be TRBD1 (5 bases). Per the germline V gene, CDR1 is MNHEY and CDR2 is SVGAGI. The CDR3 covers 15 residues. Trimming shortened V by 6 bases and J by 3 bases, and 18 bases separated the two germline ends. As DNA, the CDR3 is TGTGCCAGCAGCCGTCGTGAGACAGTAGGCTACGAGCAGTACTTC. This gives the protein CASSRRETVGYEQYF.

This clone was found a few times. The chain uses TRBV11-2 and TRBJ2-1, with D uncertain. Trimming removed 2 bases from V and 7 bases from J, with 12 bases in between. Germline CDR1 reads SGHAT; CDR2 reads FQNNGV. The CDR3 is made up of 14 amino acids. The CDR3 protein is CASSLRVPRNEQFF. CDR3 in DNA: TGTGCCAGCAGCTTACGGGTACCACGGAATGAGCAGTTCTTC.

This chain connects TRBV6-5 to TRBJ1-2; D is perhaps TRBD1 (5 bases). Germline CDR1 is MNHEY and CDR2 is SVGAGI. V was pared by 4 bases and J by 4 bases, with 10 bases between. The CDR3 runs 13 residues. The CDR3 DNA reads TGTGCCAGCAGTTTAGACAGTATCTATGGCTACACCTTC. Protein product: CASSLDSIYGYTF.